The present entry profiles one T cell receptor beta chain with its context. The CDR3 contains 12 residues. V was shortened by 10 bases and J by 0 bases, with 7 bases between the two germline ends. Germline assignment: CDR1 MNHEY and CDR2 SVGAGI. The record originates from a study of blood T cell repertoires in COVID-19. For the study at large: From the United States, Italy and Spain came samples of acute and convalescent COVID-19.

Per the original methods: Nucleated cell number was recorded as an estimate derived from reference gene primer amplification. The table came from immunoSEQ multiplex PCR; TCRdb's copy has only in-frame clones and leaves some out. Clone size and the V and J calls come from that table; the DNA yielded D and trimming. The sample carries some 670,000 clones, more than 80% recorded once. The receptor comes from a woman aged 18-35 years with acute or convalescent COVID-19. The chain employs TRBV6-5 and TRBJ1-3; D is uncertain. The sequencing sample was made of peripheral blood. CDR3 protein: CAIESSGNTIYF. In nucleotides, the CDR3 is TGTGCCATCGAGAGCTCTGGAAACACCATATATTTT.